The clone carrying this TCR beta chain has a count of ten or more. Its antigen remains unknown. At one end, the junction sequence differs from germline, possibly due to a read error. The data were taken from a study of blood T cells in healthy people across ages. Broader study findings: CMV status of donors was unknown, possibly confounding expanded clonotype changes. What prevented conclusive comparison of naive and antigen-experienced cells was that PBMCs were unsorted.

The CDR3 length is 14 residues. Germline values: CDR1 SGHTA, CDR2 FQGNSA. Combining a sample-barcoded 5' primer with a J-beta primer mix, a second PCR ran for roughly 7 to 11 cycles. Every cDNA molecule bore a tag from a template-switch adaptor containing 12 random nucleotides. Every sample returned 2.5 million or more CDR3-containing paired-end reads. From the 5' RACE reads, TCRdb called clonotypes with MiXCR, one entry per CDR3 protein. The sample records 1.5 million or so distinct CDR3 sequences, approximately 43% being singletons. Sequencing was carried out using blood. The V and J genes are TRBV7-2 and TRBJ1-5, with D uncertain. The sequence derives from a woman aged 18-29 years in good health. The CDR3 loop is CASSLVGSNQPQHF. CDR3 bases: TGTGCCAGCAGTTTAGTTGGGAGCAATCAGCCCCAGCATTTT.